This T cell receptor beta chain came from a study of blood T cell repertoires in COVID-19. The wider study: PBMCs, B-cell-depleted T cells, or T cells provided the cDNA or gDNA that made up the material.

Germline V gene lookup returns CDR1 SGHNT and CDR2 YYREEE (reference sequence). This CDR3 has 13 amino acids. V shed 0 bases and J shed 6 bases, with 9 bases lying between them. A single count supports this clone. As originally analysed: The assay estimated nucleated cells by amplifying reference gene primers. Produced via immunoSEQ multiplex PCR; TCRdb's table is partial and in-frame only. V and J calls and clone size are those listed in that table; D and trimming were worked out from the DNA. The sample includes over 250,000 clones, roughly 85% of them seen just once. This chain links TRBV5-4 with TRBJ1-2; maybe TRBD1 (6 bases). The sequence was collected from a woman in her forties or fifties who had recovered from COVID-19. The specimen sequenced was peripheral blood. CDR3 amino acids: CASSLAGGHGYTF. DNA of the CDR3: TGTGCCAGCAGCTTGGCGGGGGGCCATGGCTACACCTTC.